The TCR beta chain described here comes from a study of blood T cell repertoires in COVID-19. Study background: Specimens from acute and convalescent COVID-19 originated in the United States, Italy and Spain.

With 4 bases removed from V and 7 bases from J, the gap between germline ends came to 5 bases. The CDR3 contains 12 residues. The V gene's germline CDR1 is LGHDT and CDR2 YNNKEL (reference sequence). Participants came from about two dozen US areas, aged roughly 18 to 89 years. Cohort assignment relied on participant-reported clinical history. A COVID-19 case had been met by exposed participants during the 2 weeks before study entry. Only in-frame clones appear in the TCRdb table, and some are missing; sequencing was by immunoSEQ multiplex PCR. Here the sample spans 250,000 or so clones, more than 80% being singletons.

The specimen sequenced was PBMCs or T cells enriched from blood (not recorded which). The source of this sequence is a man over 45 who had been exposed to COVID-19. The chain recombines TRBV3-1 (or the pseudogene TRBV3-2) with TRBJ1-6; D remains unclear. As DNA, the CDR3 is TGTGCCAGCAGCCGGCTCAATTCACCCCTCCACTTT. This sequence encodes CASSRLNSPLHF.